The 5 T cell receptor beta chains given below trace back to one sample, sequenced in a study of blood T cell repertoires in COVID-19. This table comes from immunoSEQ multiplex PCR, and its TCRdb copy is limited to in-frame clones, with some not included. The sample lists roughly 340,000 clones; 80% to 90% were seen once. The sample taken for sequencing was PBMCs or T cells enriched from blood (not recorded which). The origin of the receptors is a young man who had recovered from COVID-19.

The chain couples TRBV11-3 to TRBJ2-7; TRBD2 is a possible D gene (6 bases). The V gene's germline CDR1 is SGHNT and CDR2 YENEEA. V lost 4 bases and J 6 bases, leaving 13 bases between the germline ends. This CDR3 has 13 amino acids. DNA for the CDR3: TGTGCCAGCAGCTCCCGGGGACTCCCCGAGCAGTACTTC. Translated, it gives CASSSRGLPEQYF.

V is TRBV10-3 and J is TRBJ2-7, with 8 bases identical to TRBD1. The CDR3 has 14 amino acids. Germline CDR1 reads ENHRY; CDR2 reads SYGVKD. The V gene end was trimmed by 6 bases and the J gene end by 3 bases; junction bases not matched to a gene: 7. The CDR3 spells CAIRQTGANYEQYF. For the CDR3, the DNA is TGTGCCATCAGGCAGACAGGGGCGAACTACGAGCAGTACTTC.

This clone was found once. The chain links TRBV19 to TRBJ2-7, with 12 bases aligning to TRBD2. Germline V gene sequence: CDR1 LNHDA, CDR2 SQIVND (reference sequence). The CDR3 contains 16 residues. V shed 5 bases, J shed 0 bases, and the junction held 5 bases outside the gene matches. This CDR3 is CASSARGLAGSYEQYF. CDR3 DNA sequence: TGTGCCAGTAGTGCAAGGGGACTAGCGGGCTCCTACGAGCAGTACTTC.

V and J are TRBV9 and TRBJ1-1, with D uncertain. Looked up from germline, CDR1 is SGDLS and CDR2 is YYNGEE. Deletions cut 2 bases from V and 0 bases from J, with 8 bases between. This CDR3 has 14 residues. As DNA, the CDR3 is TGTGCCAGCAGCGTTGGTAGAATGAACACTGAAGCTTTCTTT. Translation: CASSVGRMNTEAFF.

On this clone itself: This same CDR3 is encoded by further DNA sequences in the sample. The chain uses TRBV28 and TRBJ2-7; D ambiguous. With 1 base removed from V and 4 bases from J, the gap between germline ends came to 5 bases. There are 12 residues in the CDR3. Germline CDR1 reads MDHEN; CDR2 reads SYDVKM. CDR3 sequence (DNA): TGTGCCAGCAGTTTATCAGGATACGAGCAGTACTTC. Its protein is CASSLSGYEQYF.